The clone carrying this T cell receptor (beta chain) was picked up a small number of times. Its antigen is as yet unknown. V was shortened by 5 bases and J by 2 bases, with 20 bases between the two germline ends. This CDR3 spans 16 amino acids. The germline CDR1 and CDR2 sequences are GTSNPN and SVGIG (reference sequence). The sample originates from a study of beta chain features in type 1 diabetes. At the level of the study: Healthy donors and patients had similar age, gender and cell yields.

Reverse transcribing all isolated RNA meant expressed TCRB transcripts were sequenced. Assay: immunoSEQ multiplex PCR; the TCRdb copy retains only in-frame clones and omits some. The sample has 350,000 to 400,000 clones, approximately 15% seen once. Regarding the study as a whole: Insertion counts at VDJ junctions were lower in type 1 diabetes patients, who also showed more deletions there.

The V and J genes are TRBV30 and TRBJ2-3, with D tentatively TRBD1 (5 bases). This receptor was obtained from a woman under 30 in good health. Source material: naive CD4+ T cells from blood. CDR3 in amino acids: CAWFNGHSALTDTQYF. CDR3 bases: TGTGCCTGGTTTAACGGACATTCGGCCCTCACAGATACGCAGTATTTT.